In its sample, the clone carrying this T cell receptor beta chain was seen a few times. This record belongs to a study of blood T cell repertoires in COVID-19. Study background: The United States, Italy and Spain provided the acute and convalescent COVID-19 samples. The cDNA or gDNA used as material had been derived from T cells, B-cell-depleted T cells, or PBMCs.

Trimming cost V 3 bases and J 0 bases, with 9 bases left between them. Per the germline V gene, CDR1 is LGHNA and CDR2 is YNFKEQ. The CDR3 sequence is 15 residues long. The authors' processing: For nucleated cells, counts were estimated from reference gene primer amplification. TCRdb's table, derived via immunoSEQ multiplex PCR, lists solely in-frame clones and lacks some. The V and J calls and the clone size are those of that table, but D and trimming were determined from the DNA. The data contain about 43,000 clones, 85% to 90% of them singletons. This clonotype was sampled from a human donor in a cohort sampled during active COVID-19. The chain employs TRBV4-2 and TRBJ1-3; D gene uncertain. What was sequenced was peripheral blood. CDR3 in amino acids: CASSQEEGSGNTIYF. The CDR3 DNA is TGTGCCAGCAGCCAGGAGGAGGGCTCTGGAAACACCATATATTTT.